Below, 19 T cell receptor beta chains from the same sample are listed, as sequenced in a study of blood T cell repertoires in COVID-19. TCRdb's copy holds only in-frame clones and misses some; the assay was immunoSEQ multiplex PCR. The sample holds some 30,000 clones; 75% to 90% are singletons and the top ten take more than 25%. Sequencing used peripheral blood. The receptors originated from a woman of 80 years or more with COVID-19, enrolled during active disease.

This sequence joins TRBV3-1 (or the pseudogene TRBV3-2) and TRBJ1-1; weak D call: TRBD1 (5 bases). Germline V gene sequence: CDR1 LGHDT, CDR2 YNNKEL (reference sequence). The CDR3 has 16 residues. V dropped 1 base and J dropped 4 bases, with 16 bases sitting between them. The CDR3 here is CASSQGFGHLGTEAFF. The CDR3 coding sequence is TGTGCCAGCAGCCAAGGGTTTGGACACCTAGGCACTGAAGCTTTCTTT.

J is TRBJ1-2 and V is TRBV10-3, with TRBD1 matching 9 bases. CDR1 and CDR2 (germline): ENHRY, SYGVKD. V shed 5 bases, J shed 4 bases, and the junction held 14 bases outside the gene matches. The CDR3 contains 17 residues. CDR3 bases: TGTGCCATCAGTTTTAAAACAGGGGGCGCGGTGGGCTATGGCTACACCTTC. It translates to CAISFKTGGAVGYGYTF.

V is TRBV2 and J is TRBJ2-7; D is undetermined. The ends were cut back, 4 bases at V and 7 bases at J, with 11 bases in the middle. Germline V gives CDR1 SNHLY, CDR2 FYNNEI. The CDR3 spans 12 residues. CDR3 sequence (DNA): TGTGCCAGCAGTGGTTCCGGGTTTGAGCAGTACTTC. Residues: CASSGSGFEQYF.

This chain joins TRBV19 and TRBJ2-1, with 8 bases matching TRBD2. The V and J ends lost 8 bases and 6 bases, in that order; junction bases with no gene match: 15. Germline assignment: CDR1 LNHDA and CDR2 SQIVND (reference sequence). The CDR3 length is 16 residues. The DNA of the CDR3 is TGTGCCAGTCAGGGTGTCAGGACTAGCACCGGCAATGAGCAGTTCTTC. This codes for CASQGVRTSTGNEQFF.

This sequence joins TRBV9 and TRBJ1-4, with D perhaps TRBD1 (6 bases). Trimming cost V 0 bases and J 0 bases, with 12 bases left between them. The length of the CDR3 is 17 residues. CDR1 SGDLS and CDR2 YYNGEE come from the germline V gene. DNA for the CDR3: TGTGCCAGCAGCGTAGAGACAGGCCTTGCAACTAATGAAAAACTGTTTTTT. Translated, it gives CASSVETGLATNEKLFF.

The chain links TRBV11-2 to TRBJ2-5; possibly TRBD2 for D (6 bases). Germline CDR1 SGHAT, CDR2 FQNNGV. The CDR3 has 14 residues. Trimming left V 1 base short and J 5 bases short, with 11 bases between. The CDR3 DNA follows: TGTGCCAGCAGCTTAGGCTTGACTAGGGAGACCCAGTACTTC. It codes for CASSLGLTRETQYF.

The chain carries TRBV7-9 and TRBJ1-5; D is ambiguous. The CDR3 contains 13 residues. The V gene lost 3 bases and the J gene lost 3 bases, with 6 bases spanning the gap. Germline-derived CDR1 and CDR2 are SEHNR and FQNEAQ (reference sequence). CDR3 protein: CASSFSLNQPQHF. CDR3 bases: TGTGCCAGCAGCTTCTCCCTCAATCAGCCCCAGCATTTT.

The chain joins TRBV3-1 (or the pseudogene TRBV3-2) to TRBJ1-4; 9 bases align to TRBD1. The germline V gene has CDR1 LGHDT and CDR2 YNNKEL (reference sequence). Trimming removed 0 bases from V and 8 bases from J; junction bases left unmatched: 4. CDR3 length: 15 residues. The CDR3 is CASSQEGTGTEKLFF. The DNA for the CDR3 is TGTGCCAGCAGCCAAGAGGGGACAGGGACCGAAAAACTGTTTTTT.

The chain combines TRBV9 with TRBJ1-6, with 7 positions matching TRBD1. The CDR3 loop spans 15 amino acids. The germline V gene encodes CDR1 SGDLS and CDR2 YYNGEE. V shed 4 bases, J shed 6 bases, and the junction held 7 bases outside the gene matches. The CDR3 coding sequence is TGTGCCAGCAGCACCGGGACAGCCTTTAATTCACCCCTCCACTTT. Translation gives CASSTGTAFNSPLHF.

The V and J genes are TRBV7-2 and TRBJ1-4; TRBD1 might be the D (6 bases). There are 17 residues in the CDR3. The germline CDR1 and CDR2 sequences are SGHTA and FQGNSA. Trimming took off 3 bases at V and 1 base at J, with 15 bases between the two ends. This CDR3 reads CASSFQGGRGTNEKLFF. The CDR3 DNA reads TGTGCCAGCAGCTTCCAAGGGGGGAGGGGAACTAATGAAAAACTGTTTTTT. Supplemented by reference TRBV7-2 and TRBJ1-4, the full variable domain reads GAGVSQSPSNKVTEKGKDVELRCDPISGHTALYWYRQSLGQGLEFLIYFQGNSAPDKSGLPSDRFSAERTGGSVSTLTIQRTQQEDSAVYLCASSFQGGRGTNEKLFFGSGTQLSVL.

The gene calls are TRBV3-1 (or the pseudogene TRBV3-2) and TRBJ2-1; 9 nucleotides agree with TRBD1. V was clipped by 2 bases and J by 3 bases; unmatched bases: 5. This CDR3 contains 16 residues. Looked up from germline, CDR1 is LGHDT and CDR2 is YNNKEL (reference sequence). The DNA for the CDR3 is TGTGCCAGCAGCCAATTTGGGACAGGGATCTACAATGAGCAGTTCTTC. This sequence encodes CASSQFGTGIYNEQFF.

The CDR3 DNA reads as TGTGCCAGCAGCACCAGGGGTCATGAGCAGTTCTTC. This translates into CASSTRGHEQFF. The V and J genes are TRBV2 and TRBJ2-1; D might be TRBD1 (6 bases). The CDR3 is 12 amino acids. CDR1 SNHLY and CDR2 FYNNEI come from the germline V gene. The V gene lost 6 bases and the J gene lost 8 bases, with 11 bases spanning the gap.

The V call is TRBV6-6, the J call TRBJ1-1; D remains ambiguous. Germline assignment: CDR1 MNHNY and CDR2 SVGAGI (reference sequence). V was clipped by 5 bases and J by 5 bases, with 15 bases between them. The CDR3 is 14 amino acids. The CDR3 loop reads CASSLLSSETEAFF. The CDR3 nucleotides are TGTGCCAGCAGTCTCCTATCAAGCGAAACTGAAGCTTTCTTT.

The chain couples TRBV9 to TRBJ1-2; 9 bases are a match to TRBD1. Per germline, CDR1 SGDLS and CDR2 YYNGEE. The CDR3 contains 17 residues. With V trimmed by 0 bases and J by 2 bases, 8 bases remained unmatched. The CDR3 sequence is CASSVVGTGGKNYGYTF. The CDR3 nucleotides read TGTGCCAGCAGCGTAGTAGGTACAGGGGGCAAGAACTATGGCTACACCTTC.

For the CDR3, the DNA is TGTGCCAGCAGTGAATTCGAGGGAGCCTACGAGCAGTACTTC. Protein product: CASSEFEGAYEQYF. The chain employs TRBV2 and TRBJ2-7, with D possibly matching TRBD2 (5 bases). CDR1 SNHLY and CDR2 FYNNEI come from the germline V gene. V lost 2 bases to trimming and J lost 2 bases, with 10 bases between them. The CDR3 is 14 residues long.

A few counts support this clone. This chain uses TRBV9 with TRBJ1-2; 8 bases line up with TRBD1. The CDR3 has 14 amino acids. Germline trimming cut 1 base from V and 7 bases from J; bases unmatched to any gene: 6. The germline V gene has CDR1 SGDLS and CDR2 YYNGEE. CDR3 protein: CASSVRQGALGYTF. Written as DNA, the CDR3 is TGTGCCAGCAGCGTACGGCAGGGGGCGCTTGGCTACACCTTC.

CDR3 nucleotide sequence: TGCAGCGTTGAAGCGCACCCGGGACAGCAAGAAGCTTTCTTT. Encoded protein: CSVEAHPGQQEAFF. The chain recombines TRBV29-1 with TRBJ1-1, with 7 bases aligning to TRBD1. This CDR3 region has 14 residues. Trimming removed 1 base from V and 8 bases from J; junction bases left unmatched: 10. CDR1 SQVTM and CDR2 ANQGSEA come from the germline V gene.

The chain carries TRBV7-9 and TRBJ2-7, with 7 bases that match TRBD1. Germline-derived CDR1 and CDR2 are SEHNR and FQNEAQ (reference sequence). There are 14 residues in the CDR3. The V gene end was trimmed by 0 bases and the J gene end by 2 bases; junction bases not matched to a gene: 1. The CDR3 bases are TGTGCCAGCAGCTTAGCGGGACAGACCTACGAGCAGTACTTC. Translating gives CASSLAGQTYEQYF.

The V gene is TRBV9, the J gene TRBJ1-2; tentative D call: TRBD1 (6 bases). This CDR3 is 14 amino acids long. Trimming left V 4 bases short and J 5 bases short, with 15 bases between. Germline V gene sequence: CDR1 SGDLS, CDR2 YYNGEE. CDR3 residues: CASSPTGTSYGYTF. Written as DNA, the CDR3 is TGTGCCAGCAGCCCAACTGGGACATCTTATGGCTACACCTTC. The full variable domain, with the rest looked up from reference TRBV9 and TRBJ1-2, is DSGVTQTPKHLITATGQRVTLRCSPRSGDLSVYWYQQSLDQGLQFLIQYYNGEERAKGNILERFSAQQFPDLHSELNLSSLELGDSALYFCASSPTGTSYGYTFGSGTRLTVV.